This T cell receptor beta chain was retrieved from a study of response to subunit inactivated influenza vaccine. Broader study findings: Authors suggested each seasonal flu vaccination may recruit only limited numbers of new T cells.

TCRdb ran MiXCR on the RT-PCR reads and lists one entry per CDR3 protein. The sample includes about 500,000 distinct CDR3 sequences, approximately 15% of them seen just once. Concerning this clonotype: What it recognizes is unknown.

The sequence was collected from a man aged 50 to 75 who received an inactivated influenza vaccine. Sequences were derived from CD4+ T cells sorted from PBMCs, sampled roughly 24 months after vaccination.

The CDR3 sequence: CASSPGSYDTQYF. The CDR3 region has the DNA TGTGCCAGCAGCCCCGGGTCCTACGATACGCAGTATTTT. The chain combines TRBV2 with TRBJ2-3, with D hard to call. The V end lost 6 bases, the J end lost 6 bases, and 13 bases lay between the germline ends. CDR3 length equals 13 residues. The germline gives CDR1 SNHLY, CDR2 FYNNEI.